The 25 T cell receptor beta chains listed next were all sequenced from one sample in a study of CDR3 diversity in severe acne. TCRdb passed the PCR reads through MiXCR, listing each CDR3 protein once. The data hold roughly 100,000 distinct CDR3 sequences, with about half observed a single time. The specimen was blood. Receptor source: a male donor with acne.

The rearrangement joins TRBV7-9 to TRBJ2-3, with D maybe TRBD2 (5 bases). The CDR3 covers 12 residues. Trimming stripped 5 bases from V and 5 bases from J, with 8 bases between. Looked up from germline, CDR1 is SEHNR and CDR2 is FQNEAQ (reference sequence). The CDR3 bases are TGTGCCAGCAGCCTACTAGGAGATACGCAGTATTTT. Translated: CASSLLGDTQYF.

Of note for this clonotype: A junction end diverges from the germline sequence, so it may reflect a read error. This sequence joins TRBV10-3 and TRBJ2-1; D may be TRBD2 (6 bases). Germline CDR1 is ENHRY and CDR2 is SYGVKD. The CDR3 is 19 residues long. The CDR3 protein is CATSEAAGMSQRIYNEQFF. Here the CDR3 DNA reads TGTGCCACCAGTGAGGCCGCGGGAATGTCCCAACGGATATACAATGAGCAGTTCTTC.

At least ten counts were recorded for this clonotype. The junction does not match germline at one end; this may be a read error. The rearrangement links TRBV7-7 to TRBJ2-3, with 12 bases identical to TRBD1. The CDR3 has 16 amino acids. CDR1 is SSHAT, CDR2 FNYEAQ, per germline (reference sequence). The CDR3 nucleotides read TGTGCTAGCAGCCTCGGGACAGGGGGCTCCGCAGATACGCAGTATTTT. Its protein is CASSLGTGGSADTQYF.

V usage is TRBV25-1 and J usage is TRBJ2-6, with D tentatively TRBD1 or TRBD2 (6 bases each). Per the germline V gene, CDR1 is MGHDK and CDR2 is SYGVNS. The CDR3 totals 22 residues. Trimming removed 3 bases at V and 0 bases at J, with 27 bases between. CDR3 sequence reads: CASSDPTSFVQGTRSGANVLTF. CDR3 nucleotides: TGTGCCAGCAGTGATCCCACTAGTTTTGTCCAGGGGACTCGCTCTGGGGCCAACGTCCTGACTTTC.

The CDR3 loop is CASSFVGGRAGNEQYF. CDR3 bases: TGTGCCAGCAGCTTTGTGGGCGGGAGGGCCGGTAACGAGCAGTACTTC. The genes are TRBV25-1 and TRBJ2-5; TRBD2 aligns across 9 bases. The J call is uncertain, as TRBJ2-7 better fits the DNA end. The CDR3 is 16 amino acids. The germline gives CDR1 MGHDK, CDR2 SYGVNS.

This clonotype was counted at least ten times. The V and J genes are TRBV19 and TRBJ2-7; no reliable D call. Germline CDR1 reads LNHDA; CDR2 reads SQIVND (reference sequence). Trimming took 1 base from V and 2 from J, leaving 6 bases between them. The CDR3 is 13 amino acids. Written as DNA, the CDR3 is TGTGCCAGTAGTATAGGCAGTGCCTACGAGCAGTACGTC. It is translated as CASSIGSAYEQYV.

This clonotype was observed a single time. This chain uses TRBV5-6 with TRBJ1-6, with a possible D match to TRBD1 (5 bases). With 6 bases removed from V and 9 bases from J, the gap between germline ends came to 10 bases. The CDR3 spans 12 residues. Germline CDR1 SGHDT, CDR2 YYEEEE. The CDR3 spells CASTAGISPLHF. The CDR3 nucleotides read TGTGCCAGCACCGCAGGGATTTCACCCCTCCACTTT. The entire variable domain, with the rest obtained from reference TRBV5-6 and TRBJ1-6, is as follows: DAGVTQSPTHLIKTRGQQVTLRCSPKSGHDTVSWYQQALGQGPQFIFQYYEEEERQRGNFPDRFSGHQFPNYSSELNVNALLLGDSALYLCASTAGISPLHFGNGTRLTVT.

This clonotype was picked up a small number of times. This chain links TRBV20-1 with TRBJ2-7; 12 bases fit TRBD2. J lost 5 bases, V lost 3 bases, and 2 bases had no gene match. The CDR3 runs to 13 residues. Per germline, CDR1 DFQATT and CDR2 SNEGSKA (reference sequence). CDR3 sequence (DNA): TGCAGTGCTAGGACTAGCGGGAGTCACGAGCAGTACTTC. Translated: CSARTSGSHEQYF.

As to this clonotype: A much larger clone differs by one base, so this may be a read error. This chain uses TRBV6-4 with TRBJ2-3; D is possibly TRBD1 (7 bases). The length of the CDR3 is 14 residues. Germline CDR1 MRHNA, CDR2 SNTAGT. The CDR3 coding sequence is TGTGCCAGCAGTTCCCAGGGGGGCACAGATACGCAGTGTTTT. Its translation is CASSSQGGTDTQCF.

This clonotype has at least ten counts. As DNA, the CDR3 is TGCAGTGCTAGAGGGGGGTTATCCTACAATGAGCAGTTCTTC. Its translation is CSARGGLSYNEQFF. This chain links TRBV20-1 with TRBJ2-1, with D possibly called TRBD1 or TRBD2 (5 bases each). The CDR3 has 14 amino acids. Trimming cost V 1 base and J 1 base, with 8 bases left between them. CDR1 is DFQATT, CDR2 SNEGSKA, per germline (reference sequence).

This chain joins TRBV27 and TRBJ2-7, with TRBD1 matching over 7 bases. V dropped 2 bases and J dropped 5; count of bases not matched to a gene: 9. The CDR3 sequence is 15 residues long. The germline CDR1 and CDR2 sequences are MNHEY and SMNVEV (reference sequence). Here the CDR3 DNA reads TGTGCCAGCAGTTTACCGTCGACAGGGATACACGAGCAGTACTTC. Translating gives CASSLPSTGIHEQYF.

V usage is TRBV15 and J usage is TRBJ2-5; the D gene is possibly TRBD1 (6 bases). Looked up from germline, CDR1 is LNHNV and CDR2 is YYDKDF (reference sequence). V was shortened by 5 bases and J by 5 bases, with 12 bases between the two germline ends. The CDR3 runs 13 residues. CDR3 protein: CATSGQPAETQYF. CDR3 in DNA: TGTGCCACCAGCGGACAGCCGGCGGAGACCCAGTACTTC.

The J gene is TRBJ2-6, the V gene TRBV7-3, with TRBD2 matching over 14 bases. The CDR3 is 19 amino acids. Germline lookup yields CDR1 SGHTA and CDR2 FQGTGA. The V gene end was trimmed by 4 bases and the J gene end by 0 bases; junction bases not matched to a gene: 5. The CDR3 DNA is TGTGCCAGCAGCTCGGGACTAGCGGGAGTAAGCTCTGGGGCCAACGTCCTGACTTTC. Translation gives CASSSGLAGVSSGANVLTF.

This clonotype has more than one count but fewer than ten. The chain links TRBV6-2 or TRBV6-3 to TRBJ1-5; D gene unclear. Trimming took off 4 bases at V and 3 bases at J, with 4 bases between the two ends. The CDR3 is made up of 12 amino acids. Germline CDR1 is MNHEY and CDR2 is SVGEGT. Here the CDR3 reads CASSSHNQPQHF. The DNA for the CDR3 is TGTGCCAGCAGTTCCCACAATCAGCCCCAGCATTTT.

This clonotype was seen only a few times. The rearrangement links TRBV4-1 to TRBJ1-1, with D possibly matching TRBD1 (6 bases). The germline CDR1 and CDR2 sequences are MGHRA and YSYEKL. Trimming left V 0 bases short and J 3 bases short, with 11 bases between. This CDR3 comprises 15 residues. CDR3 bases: TGCGCCAGCAGCCAAGAAGGGGGGGGGTACACTGAAGCTTTCTTT. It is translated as CASSQEGGGYTEAFF.

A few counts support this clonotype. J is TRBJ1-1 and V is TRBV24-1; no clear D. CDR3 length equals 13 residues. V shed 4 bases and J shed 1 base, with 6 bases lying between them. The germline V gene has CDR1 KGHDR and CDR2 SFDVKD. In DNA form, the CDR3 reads TGTGCCACCAGTGAGGGTTGGAACACTGAAGCTTTCTTT. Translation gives CATSEGWNTEAFF.

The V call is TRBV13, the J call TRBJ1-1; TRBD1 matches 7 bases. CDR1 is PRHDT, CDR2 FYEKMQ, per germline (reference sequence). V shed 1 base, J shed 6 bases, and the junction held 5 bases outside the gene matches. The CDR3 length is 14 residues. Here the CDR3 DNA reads TGTGCCAGCAGCTTAGCTATCAGGGGGTCTGAAGCTTTCTTT. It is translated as CASSLAIRGSEAFF. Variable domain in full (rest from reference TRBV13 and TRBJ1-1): AAGVIQSPRHLIKEKRETATLKCYPIPRHDTVYWYQQGPGQDPQFLISFYEKMQSDKGSIPDRFSAQQFSDYHSELNMSSLELGDSALYFCASSLAIRGSEAFFGQGTRLTVV.

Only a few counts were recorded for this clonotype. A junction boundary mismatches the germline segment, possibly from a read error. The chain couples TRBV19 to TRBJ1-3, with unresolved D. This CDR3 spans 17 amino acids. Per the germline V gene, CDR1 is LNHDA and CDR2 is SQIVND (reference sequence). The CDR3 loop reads CASSVLGGSLSGDTIYF. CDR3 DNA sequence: TGTGCCAGTAGCGTCTTAGGCGGAAGTCTCTCTGGAGACACCATATATTTT.

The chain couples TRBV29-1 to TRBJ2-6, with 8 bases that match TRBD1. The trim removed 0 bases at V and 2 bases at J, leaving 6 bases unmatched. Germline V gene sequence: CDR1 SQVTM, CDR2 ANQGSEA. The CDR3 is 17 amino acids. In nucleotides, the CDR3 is TGCAGCGTTGAAGAGACAGGGGACCCAGCTGGGGCCAACGTCCTGACTTTC. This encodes CSVEETGDPAGANVLTF.

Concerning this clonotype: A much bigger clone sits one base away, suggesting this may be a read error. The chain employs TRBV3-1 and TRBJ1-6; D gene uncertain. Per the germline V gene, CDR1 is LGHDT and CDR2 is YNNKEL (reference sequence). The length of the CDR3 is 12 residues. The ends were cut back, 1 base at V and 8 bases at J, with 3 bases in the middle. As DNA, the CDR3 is TGTGCCAGCAGCCAAGCTGATTCACCCCTCCACTTT. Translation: CASSQADSPLHF.

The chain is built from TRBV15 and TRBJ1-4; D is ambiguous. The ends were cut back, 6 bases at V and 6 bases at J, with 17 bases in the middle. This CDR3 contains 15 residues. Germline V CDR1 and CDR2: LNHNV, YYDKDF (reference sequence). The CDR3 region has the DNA TGTGCCACCAGGATTCGCCCCGCGATGGATGAAAAACTGTTTTTT. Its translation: CATRIRPAMDEKLFF.

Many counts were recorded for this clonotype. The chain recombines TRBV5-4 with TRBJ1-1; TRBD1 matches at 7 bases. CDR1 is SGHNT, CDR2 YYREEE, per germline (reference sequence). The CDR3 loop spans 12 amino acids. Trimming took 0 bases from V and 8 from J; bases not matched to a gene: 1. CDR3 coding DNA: TGTGCCAGCAGCTTGGCGGGACAGGAAGCTTTCTTT. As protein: CASSLAGQEAFF.

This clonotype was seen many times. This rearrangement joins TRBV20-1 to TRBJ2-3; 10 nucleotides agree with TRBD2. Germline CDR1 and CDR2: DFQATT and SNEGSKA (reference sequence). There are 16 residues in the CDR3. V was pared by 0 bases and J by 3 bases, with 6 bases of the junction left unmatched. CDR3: CSARDVTSGNTDTQYF. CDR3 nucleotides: TGCAGTGCTAGAGATGTAACTAGCGGGAATACAGATACGCAGTATTTT.

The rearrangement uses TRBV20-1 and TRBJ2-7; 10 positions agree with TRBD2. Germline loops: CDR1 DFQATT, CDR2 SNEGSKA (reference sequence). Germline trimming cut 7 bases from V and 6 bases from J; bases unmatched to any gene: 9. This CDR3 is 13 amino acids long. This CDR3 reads CSVALTSGPEQYF. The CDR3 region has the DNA TGCAGTGTTGCCTTGACTAGCGGGCCCGAGCAGTACTTC.

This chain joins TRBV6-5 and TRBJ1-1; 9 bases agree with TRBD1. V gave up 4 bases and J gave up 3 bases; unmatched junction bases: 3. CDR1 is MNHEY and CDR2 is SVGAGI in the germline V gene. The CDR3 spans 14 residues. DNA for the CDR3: TGTGCCAGCAGTTGGACAGGGGACGACACTGAAGCTTTCTTT. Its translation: CASSWTGDDTEAFF.